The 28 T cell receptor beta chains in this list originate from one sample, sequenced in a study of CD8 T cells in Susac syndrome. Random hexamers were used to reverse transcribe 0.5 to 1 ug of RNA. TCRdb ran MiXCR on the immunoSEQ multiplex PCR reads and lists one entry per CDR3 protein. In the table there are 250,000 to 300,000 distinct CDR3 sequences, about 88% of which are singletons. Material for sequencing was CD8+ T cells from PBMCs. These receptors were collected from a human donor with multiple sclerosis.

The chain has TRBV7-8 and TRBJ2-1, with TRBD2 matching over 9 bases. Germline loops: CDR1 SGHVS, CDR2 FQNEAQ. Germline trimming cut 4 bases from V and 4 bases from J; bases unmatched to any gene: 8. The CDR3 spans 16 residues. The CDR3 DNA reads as TGTGCCAGCAGCTCCTTACTAGCGGGCTTATACAATGAGCAGTTCTTC. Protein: CASSSLLAGLYNEQFF.

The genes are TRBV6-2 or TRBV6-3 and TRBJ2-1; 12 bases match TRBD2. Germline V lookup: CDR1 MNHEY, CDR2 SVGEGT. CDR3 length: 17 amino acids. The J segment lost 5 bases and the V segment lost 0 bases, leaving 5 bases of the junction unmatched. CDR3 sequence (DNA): TGTGCCAGCAGTTACTCTCTGACTAGCGGGGGTGACAATGAGCAGTTCTTC. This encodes CASSYSLTSGGDNEQFF.

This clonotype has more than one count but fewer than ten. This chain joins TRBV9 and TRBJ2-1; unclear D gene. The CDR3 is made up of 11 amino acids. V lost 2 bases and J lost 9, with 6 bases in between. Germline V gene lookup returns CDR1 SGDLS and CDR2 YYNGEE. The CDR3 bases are TGTGCCAGCAGCGTCGGCGGTGAGCAGTTCTTC. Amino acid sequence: CASSVGGEQFF. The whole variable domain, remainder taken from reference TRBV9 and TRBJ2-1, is DSGVTQTPKHLITATGQRVTLRCSPRSGDLSVYWYQQSLDQGLQFLIQYYNGEERAKGNILERFSAQQFPDLHSELNLSSLELGDSALYFCASSVGGEQFFGPGTRLTVL.

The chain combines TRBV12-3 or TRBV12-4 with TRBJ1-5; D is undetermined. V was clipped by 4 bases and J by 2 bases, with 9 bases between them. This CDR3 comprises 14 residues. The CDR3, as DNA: TGTGCCAGCAGTTCCGACGGCCGCAATCAGCCCCAGCATTTT. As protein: CASSSDGRNQPQHF.

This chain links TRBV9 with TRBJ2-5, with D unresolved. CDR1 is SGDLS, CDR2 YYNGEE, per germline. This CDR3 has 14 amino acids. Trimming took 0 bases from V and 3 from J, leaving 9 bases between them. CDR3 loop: CASSVATREETQYF. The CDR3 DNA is TGTGCCAGCAGCGTAGCTACCCGGGAAGAGACCCAGTACTTC.

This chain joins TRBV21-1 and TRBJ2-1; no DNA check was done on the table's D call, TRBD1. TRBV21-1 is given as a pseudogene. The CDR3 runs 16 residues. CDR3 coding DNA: TGTGCCAGCAGCTCACAACGGGACAGGGGAAAAAATGAGCAGTTCTTC. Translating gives CASSSQRDRGKNEQFF.

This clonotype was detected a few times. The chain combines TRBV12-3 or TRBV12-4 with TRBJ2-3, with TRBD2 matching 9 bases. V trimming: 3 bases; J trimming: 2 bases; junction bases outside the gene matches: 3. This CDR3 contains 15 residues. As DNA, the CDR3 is TGTGCCAGCAGTTTTCTAGCGGGGCCCACAGATACGCAGTATTTT. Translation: CASSFLAGPTDTQYF.

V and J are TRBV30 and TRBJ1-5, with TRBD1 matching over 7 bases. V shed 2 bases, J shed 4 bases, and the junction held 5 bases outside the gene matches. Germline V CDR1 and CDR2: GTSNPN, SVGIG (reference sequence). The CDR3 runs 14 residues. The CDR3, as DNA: TGTGCCTGGAGTATTGTACAGGGGAATCAGCCCCAGCATTTT. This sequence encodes CAWSIVQGNQPQHF.

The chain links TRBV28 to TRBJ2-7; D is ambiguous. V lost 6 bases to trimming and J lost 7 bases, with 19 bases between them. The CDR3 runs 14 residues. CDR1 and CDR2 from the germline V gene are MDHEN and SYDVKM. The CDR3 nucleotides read TGTGCCAGCAGCCTTATTGACGAGGCCCCGGAGCAGTACTTC. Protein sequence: CASSLIDEAPEQYF.

The DNA of the CDR3 is TGTGCCATCTGCGCAGCCGCGGGAAATTCACCCCTCCACTTT. Protein product: CAICAAAGNSPLHF. The rearrangement links TRBV10-3 to TRBJ1-6; D ambiguous. This CDR3 comprises 14 residues. The germline V gene has CDR1 ENHRY and CDR2 SYGVKD. V lost 8 bases and J lost 7, with 15 bases in between.

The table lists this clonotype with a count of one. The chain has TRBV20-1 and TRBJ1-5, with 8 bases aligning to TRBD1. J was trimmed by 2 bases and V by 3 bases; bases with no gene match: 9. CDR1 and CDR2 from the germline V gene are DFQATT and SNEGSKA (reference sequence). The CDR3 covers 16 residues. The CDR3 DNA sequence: TGCAGTGCTAGTCAACCAGGGGGCAGGGGCAATCAGCCCCAGCATTTT. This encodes CSASQPGGRGNQPQHF.

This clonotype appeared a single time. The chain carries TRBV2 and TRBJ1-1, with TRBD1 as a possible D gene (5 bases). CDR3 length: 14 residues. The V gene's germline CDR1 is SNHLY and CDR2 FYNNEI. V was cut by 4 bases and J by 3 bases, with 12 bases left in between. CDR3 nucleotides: TGTGCCAGCAGTGGACCTCTGGGGGACACTGAAGCTTTCTTT. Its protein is CASSGPLGDTEAFF. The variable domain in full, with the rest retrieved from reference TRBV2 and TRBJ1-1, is EPEVTQTPSHQVTQMGQEVILRCVPISNHLYFYWYRQILGQKVEFLVSFYNNEISEKSEIFDDQFSVERPDGSNFTLKIRSTKLEDSAMYFCASSGPLGDTEAFFGQGTRLTVV.

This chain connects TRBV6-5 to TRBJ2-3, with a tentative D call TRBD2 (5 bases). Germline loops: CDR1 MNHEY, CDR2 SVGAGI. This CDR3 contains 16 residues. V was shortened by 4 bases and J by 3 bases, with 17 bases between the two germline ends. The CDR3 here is CASSWDPGSSTDTQYF. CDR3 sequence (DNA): TGTGCCAGCAGTTGGGATCCGGGATCATCTACAGATACGCAGTATTTT.

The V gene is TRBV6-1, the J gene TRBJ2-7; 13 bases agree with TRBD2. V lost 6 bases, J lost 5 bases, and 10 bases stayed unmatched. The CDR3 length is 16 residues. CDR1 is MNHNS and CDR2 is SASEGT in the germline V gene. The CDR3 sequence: CASSPAGTSGIHEQYF. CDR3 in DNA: TGTGCCAGCAGCCCCGCCGGGACTAGCGGGATCCACGAGCAGTACTTC.

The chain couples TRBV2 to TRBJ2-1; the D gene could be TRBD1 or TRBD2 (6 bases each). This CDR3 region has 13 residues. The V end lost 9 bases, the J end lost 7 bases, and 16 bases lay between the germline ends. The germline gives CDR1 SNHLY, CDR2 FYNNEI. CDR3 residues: CARYRPGANEQFF. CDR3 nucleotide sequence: TGTGCCAGGTACCGGCCGGGGGCGAATGAGCAGTTCTTC. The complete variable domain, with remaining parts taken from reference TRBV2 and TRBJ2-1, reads EPEVTQTPSHQVTQMGQEVILRCVPISNHLYFYWYRQILGQKVEFLVSFYNNEISEKSEIFDDQFSVERPDGSNFTLKIRSTKLEDSAMYFCARYRPGANEQFFGPGTRLTVL.

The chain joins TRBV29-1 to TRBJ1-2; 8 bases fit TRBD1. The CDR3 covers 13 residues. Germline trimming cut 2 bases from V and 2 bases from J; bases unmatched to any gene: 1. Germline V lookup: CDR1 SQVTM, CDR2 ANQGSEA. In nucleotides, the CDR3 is TGCAGCGTTGAAAGGACAGGGAACTATGGCTACACCTTC. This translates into CSVERTGNYGYTF.

The CDR3 sequence: CASSDLGQGSNQPQHF. The CDR3 DNA sequence: TGTGCCAGCAGTGATCTGGGACAGGGAAGCAATCAGCCCCAGCATTTT. The J gene is TRBJ1-5, the V gene TRBV2; 9 nucleotides align to TRBD1. V was clipped by 3 bases and J by 1 base; unmatched bases: 4. The CDR3 covers 16 residues. The V gene's germline CDR1 is SNHLY and CDR2 FYNNEI. The variable domain in full, with the rest retrieved from reference TRBV2 and TRBJ1-5, is EPEVTQTPSHQVTQMGQEVILRCVPISNHLYFYWYRQILGQKVEFLVSFYNNEISEKSEIFDDQFSVERPDGSNFTLKIRSTKLEDSAMYFCASSDLGQGSNQPQHFGDGTRLSIL.

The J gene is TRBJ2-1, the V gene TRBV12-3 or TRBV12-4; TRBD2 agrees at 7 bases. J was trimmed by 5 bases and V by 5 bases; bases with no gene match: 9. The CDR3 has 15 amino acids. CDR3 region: CASSPVPGLHNEQFF. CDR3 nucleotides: TGTGCCAGCAGTCCTGTTCCGGGACTACACAATGAGCAGTTCTTC.

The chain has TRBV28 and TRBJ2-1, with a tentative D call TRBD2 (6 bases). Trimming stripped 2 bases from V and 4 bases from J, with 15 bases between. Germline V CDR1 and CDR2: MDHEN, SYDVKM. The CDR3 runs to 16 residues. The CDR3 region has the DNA TGTGCCAGCAGTTTACCCCGAGTAGCGGTTTACAATGAGCAGTTCTTC. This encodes CASSLPRVAVYNEQFF.

The CDR3 loop is CASSRRLRAGFLYEQYF. For the CDR3, the DNA is TGCGCCAGCAGTCGACGACTTAGGGCAGGGTTCCTCTACGAGCAGTACTTC. The V gene is TRBV23-1, the J gene TRBJ2-7; possible D gene TRBD1, 5 bases. TRBV23-1 is filed as an ORF, its function uncertain. The CDR3 has 17 residues. The V end was cut by 4 bases, the J end by 3 bases, with 22 bases between.

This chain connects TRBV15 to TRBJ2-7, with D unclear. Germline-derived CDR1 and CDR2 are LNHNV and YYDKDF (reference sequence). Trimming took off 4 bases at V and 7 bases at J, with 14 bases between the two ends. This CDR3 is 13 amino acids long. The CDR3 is CATSTGRFIEQYF. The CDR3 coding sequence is TGTGCCACCAGCACAGGACGCTTTATAGAGCAGTACTTC. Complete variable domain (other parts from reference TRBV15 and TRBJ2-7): DAMVIQNPRYQVTQFGKPVTLSCSQTLNHNVMYWYQQKSSQAPKLLFHYYDKDFNNEADTPDNFQSRRPNTSFCFLDIRSPGLGDTAMYLCATSTGRFIEQYFGPGTRLTVT.

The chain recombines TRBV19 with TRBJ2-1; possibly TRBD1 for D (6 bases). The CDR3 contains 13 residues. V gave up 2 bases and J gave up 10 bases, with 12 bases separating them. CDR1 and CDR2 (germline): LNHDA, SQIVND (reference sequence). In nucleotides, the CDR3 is TGTGCCAGTAGTATAACCGCAGGGGTAGAGCAGTTCTTC. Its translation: CASSITAGVEQFF.

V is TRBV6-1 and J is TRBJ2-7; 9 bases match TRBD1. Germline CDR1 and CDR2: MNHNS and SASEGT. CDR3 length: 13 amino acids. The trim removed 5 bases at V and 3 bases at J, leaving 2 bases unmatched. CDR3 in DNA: TGTGCCAGCAGTCACAGGGGGCTCTACGAGCAGTACTTC. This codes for CASSHRGLYEQYF.

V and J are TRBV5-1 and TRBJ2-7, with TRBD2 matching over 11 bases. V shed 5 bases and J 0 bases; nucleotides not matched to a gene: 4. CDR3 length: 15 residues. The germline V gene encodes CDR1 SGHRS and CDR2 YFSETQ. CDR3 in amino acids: CASSPLAGGSYEQYF. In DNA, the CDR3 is TGCGCCAGCAGTCCTCTAGCGGGAGGCTCCTACGAGCAGTACTTC.

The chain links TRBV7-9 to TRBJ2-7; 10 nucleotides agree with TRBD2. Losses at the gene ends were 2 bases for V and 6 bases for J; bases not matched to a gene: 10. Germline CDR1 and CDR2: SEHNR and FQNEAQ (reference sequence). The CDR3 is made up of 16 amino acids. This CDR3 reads CASSLLAGASGSEQYF. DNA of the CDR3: TGTGCCAGCAGCTTACTAGCGGGGGCAAGTGGATCCGAGCAGTACTTC.

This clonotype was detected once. The CDR3 nucleotides are TGTGCCAGCAGCCCCCGGTGGGGCAACACAAACTATGGCTACACCTTC. Its protein is CASSPRWGNTNYGYTF. The chain uses TRBV7-2 and TRBJ1-2; tentatively, D is TRBD1 (5 bases). The CDR3 length is 16 residues. The germline V gene encodes CDR1 SGHTA and CDR2 FQGNSA. V gave up 5 bases and J gave up 2 bases, with 18 bases separating them.

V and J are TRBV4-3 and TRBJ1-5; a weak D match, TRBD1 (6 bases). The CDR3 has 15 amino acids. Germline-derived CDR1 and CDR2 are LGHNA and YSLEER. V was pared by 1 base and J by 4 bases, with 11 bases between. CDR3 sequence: CASSQVTGTNQPQHF. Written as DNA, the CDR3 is TGCGCCAGCAGCCAAGTCACAGGGACTAATCAGCCCCAGCATTTT.

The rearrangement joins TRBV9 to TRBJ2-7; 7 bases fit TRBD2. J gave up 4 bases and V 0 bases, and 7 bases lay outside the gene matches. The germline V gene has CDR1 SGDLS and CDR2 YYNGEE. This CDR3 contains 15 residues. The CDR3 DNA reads TGTGCCAGCAGCGTAGGTACTAGCGTCACATACGAGCAGTACTTC. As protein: CASSVGTSVTYEQYF.